The rows below give T cell receptor beta chains drawn from one sample of a study of CD8+CD57+ T cells in acquired aplastic anemia. From the reads, TCRdb called clonotypes with MiXCR, one entry per CDR3 protein. Of over 150,000 distinct CDR3 sequences listed, around 50% are singletons. Sequencing was done on a sample of sorted CD4+, CD8+, or CD8+CD57+ T cells (not recorded which) from PBMCs. The receptors were gathered from a human donor with aplastic anemia. Each CDR3 is given with its conserved first and last residue. Each record gives: clone size, V gene, J gene, D gene, CDR3 DNA, CDR3 protein. The D gene is left open where the match is weak. Size tells how often a clone was seen (once, few, many) or the class of an expanded clone, and some rows leave it out.

clone_size: .
v_call: TRBV20-1
j_call: TRBJ2-7
d_call: TRBD2
cdr3_nt: TGCAGTGCTCCCAAGCGGGAGGGCCTAAAGGACGAGCAGTACTTC
cdr3_aa: CSAPKREGLKDEQYF

clone_size: .
v_call: TRBV2
j_call: TRBJ1-1
d_call: .
cdr3_nt: TGTGCCAGCAGTGAGGGTAAGATGAACACTGAAGCTTTCTTT
cdr3_aa: CASSEGKMNTEAFF

clone_size: .
v_call: TRBV24-1
j_call: TRBJ2-3
d_call: TRBD2
cdr3_nt: TGTGCCACCAGTGACCCCGGGGGGTCGAGGGATACGCAGTATTTT
cdr3_aa: CATSDPGGSRDTQYF

clone_size: many
v_call: TRBV6-1
j_call: TRBJ1-1
d_call: .
cdr3_nt: TGTGCCAGCAGTGTAGAAGTGATCACTGGGGAAGCTTTCTTT
cdr3_aa: CASSVEVITGEAFF

clone_size: many
v_call: TRBV6-5
j_call: TRBJ1-2
d_call: TRBD1
cdr3_nt: TGTGCCAGCAGCTATCATGACAGGGTCAATGATGGCTACACCTTC
cdr3_aa: CASSYHDRVNDGYTF

clone_size: .
v_call: TRBV24-1
j_call: TRBJ2-7
d_call: TRBD2
cdr3_nt: TGTGCCACCAGTGACCCCTCCCCAGCGGGAGTGGACGAGCAGTACTTC
cdr3_aa: CATSDPSPAGVDEQYF

clone_size: few
v_call: TRBV20-1
j_call: TRBJ1-5
d_call: .
cdr3_nt: TGCAGTGTCAGGAGAGCGAATCAGCCCCAGCATTTT
cdr3_aa: CSVRRANQPQHF

clone_size: few
v_call: TRBV7-3
j_call: TRBJ2-5
d_call: .
cdr3_nt: TGTGCCAGCAGCTTAGTGCAGAGGGGGGAGACCCAGTACTTC
cdr3_aa: CASSLVQRGETQYF

clone_size: many
v_call: TRBV12-3/TRBV12-4
j_call: TRBJ2-2
d_call: .
cdr3_nt: TGTGCCAGCACCCGGACCGGGGAGCTGTTTTTT
cdr3_aa: CASTRTGELFF

clone_size: once
v_call: TRBV15
j_call: TRBJ2-4
d_call: TRBD1
cdr3_nt: TGTGCCACCAGCAGGCTAACAGGGGCAGGAGGTAAAAACATTCAGTACTTC
cdr3_aa: CATSRLTGAGGKNIQYF

clone_size: .
v_call: TRBV6-1
j_call: TRBJ2-7
d_call: TRBD2
cdr3_nt: TGTGCCAGCAGCCCAACGGGTCTAGCGGGAGGAAGGTACGAGCAGTACTTC
cdr3_aa: CASSPTGLAGGRYEQYF

clone_size: many
v_call: TRBV7-6
j_call: TRBJ2-7
d_call: .
cdr3_nt: TGTGCCAGCAGCTTAGCCCGGGACGAGCAGTACTTC
cdr3_aa: CASSLARDEQYF

clone_size: many
v_call: TRBV19
j_call: TRBJ1-1
d_call: .
cdr3_nt: TGTGCCAGTAGTTCTCCCCGAAGAAACACTGAAGCTTTCTTT
cdr3_aa: CASSSPRRNTEAFF

clone_size: few
v_call: TRBV7-2
j_call: TRBJ1-6
d_call: TRBD1
cdr3_nt: TGTGCCAGCGGCTTAACAGGGGCGGTTAGCTCACCCCTCCACTTT
cdr3_aa: CASGLTGAVSSPLHF

clone_size: .
v_call: TRBV24-1
j_call: TRBJ2-1
d_call: .
cdr3_nt: TGTGCCACCAGTGATTTCTACAATGAGCAGTTCTTC
cdr3_aa: CATSDFYNEQFF

clone_size: .
v_call: TRBV6-5
j_call: TRBJ1-4
d_call: .
cdr3_nt: TGTGCCAGCAGTTCGGGGGGTTGGGAAAAACTGTTTTTT
cdr3_aa: CASSSGGWEKLFF

clone_size: .
v_call: TRBV14
j_call: TRBJ2-5
d_call: TRBD2
cdr3_nt: TGTGCCAGCAGCCAAACTAGCGGGGAGAAGACCCAGTACTTC
cdr3_aa: CASSQTSGEKTQYF

clone_size: many
v_call: TRBV6-6
j_call: TRBJ1-4
d_call: .
cdr3_nt: TGTGCCAGCAGTTCGAGGGAAAAACTGTTTTTT
cdr3_aa: CASSSREKLFF

clone_size: .
v_call: TRBV7-7
j_call: TRBJ2-1
d_call: TRBD2
cdr3_nt: TGTGCTACTGAAACTAGCGGGAGGATCTATGAGCAGCTCTTC
cdr3_aa: CATETSGRIYEQLF

clone_size: many
v_call: TRBV5-1
j_call: TRBJ2-3
d_call: .
cdr3_nt: TGCGCCAGCAGCTTGGCAGGTAACACAGATACGCAGTATTTT
cdr3_aa: CASSLAGNTDTQYF

clone_size: .
v_call: TRBV19
j_call: TRBJ1-5
d_call: TRBD1
cdr3_nt: TGTGCCAGCCATGGACAGGGGGTGAATCAGCCCCAGCATTTT
cdr3_aa: CASHGQGVNQPQHF

clone_size: .
v_call: TRBV2
j_call: TRBJ1-6
d_call: TRBD1
cdr3_nt: TGTGCCAGCCGTCAGGGGGGGCCTAGATCACCCCTCCACTTT
cdr3_aa: CASRQGGPRSPLHF

clone_size: .
v_call: TRBV10-3
j_call: TRBJ1-2
d_call: TRBD1
cdr3_nt: TGTGCCATCACAGGGGGAGTTTGCTATGGCTACACCTTC
cdr3_aa: CAITGGVCYGYTF

clone_size: many
v_call: TRBV2
j_call: TRBJ2-5
d_call: .
cdr3_nt: TGTGCCAGCAGACCCGGGACCCCCGGGGTGGAGACCCAGTACTTC
cdr3_aa: CASRPGTPGVETQYF

clone_size: many
v_call: TRBV2
j_call: TRBJ2-2
d_call: .
cdr3_nt: TGTGCCAGCAGGGCCTTCGGGGAGCTGTTTTTT
cdr3_aa: CASRAFGELFF